This TCR beta chain is from a study of shared clonotypes between healthy human individuals. Naive CD8 cells lacked CD45RO, underwent positive selection for CCR7 and left out terminally differentiated effector memory CD45RA+ cells. As for this clone: Its antigen remains unidentified.

Study-wide findings and caveats: Memory subsets had estimated richness that was generally smaller than that of naive subsets.

Original handling: Junction-only sequences without quality scores came from ImmunoSEQ, so filtering differed. The data were produced by immunoSEQ multiplex PCR, yet TCRdb's version contains in-frame clones alone and is incomplete. The DNA gave D and trimming, while V, J and clone size come from that table. The data show about 590,000 clones, roughly 95% seen once. V lost 3 bases to trimming and J lost 2 bases, with 16 bases between them. Germline-derived CDR1 and CDR2 are SGDLS and YYNGEE. This CDR3 is built from 16 residues. The sequence was obtained from a woman in her 30s in good health. Source material: naive CD8+ T cells sorted from blood. The chain combines TRBV9 with TRBJ2-3, with a weak D call TRBD2 (6 bases). CDR3 loop: CASSGDPGLFTDTQYF. The CDR3 coding sequence is TGTGCCAGCAGCGGCGACCCGGGACTTTTCACAGATACGCAGTATTTT.